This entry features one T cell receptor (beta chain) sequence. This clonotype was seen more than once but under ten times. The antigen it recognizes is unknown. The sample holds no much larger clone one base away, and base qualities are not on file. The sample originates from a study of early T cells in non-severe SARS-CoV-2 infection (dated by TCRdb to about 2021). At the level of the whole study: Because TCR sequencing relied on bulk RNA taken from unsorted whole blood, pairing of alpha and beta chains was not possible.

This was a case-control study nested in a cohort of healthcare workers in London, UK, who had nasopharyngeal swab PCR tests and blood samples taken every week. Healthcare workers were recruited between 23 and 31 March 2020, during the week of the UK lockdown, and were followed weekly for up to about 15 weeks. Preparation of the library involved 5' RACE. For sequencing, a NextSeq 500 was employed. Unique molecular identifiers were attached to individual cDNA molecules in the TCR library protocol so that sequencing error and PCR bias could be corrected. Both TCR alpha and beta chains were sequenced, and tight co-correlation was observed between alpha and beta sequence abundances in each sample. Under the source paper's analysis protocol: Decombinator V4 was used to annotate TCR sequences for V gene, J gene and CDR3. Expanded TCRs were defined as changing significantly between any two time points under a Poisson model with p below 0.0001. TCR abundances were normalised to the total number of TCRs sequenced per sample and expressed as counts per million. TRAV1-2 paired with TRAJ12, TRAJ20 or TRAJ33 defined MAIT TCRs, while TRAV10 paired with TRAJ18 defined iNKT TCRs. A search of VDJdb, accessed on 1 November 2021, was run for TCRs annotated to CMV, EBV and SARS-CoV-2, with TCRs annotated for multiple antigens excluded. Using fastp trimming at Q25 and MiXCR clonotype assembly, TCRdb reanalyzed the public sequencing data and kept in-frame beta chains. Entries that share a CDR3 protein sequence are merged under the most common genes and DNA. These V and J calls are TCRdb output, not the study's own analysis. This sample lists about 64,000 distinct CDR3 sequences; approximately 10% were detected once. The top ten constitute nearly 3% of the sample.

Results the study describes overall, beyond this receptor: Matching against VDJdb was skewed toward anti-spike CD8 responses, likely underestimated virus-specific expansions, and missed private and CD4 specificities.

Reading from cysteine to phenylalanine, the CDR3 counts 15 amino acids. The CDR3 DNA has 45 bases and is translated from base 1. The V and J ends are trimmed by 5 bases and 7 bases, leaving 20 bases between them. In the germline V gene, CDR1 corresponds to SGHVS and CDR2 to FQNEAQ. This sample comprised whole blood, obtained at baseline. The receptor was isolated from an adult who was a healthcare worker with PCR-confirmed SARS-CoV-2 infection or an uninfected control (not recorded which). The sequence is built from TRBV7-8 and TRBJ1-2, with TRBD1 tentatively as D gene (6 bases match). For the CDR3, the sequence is CASSTRQAHPGGYTF. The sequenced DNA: TGTGCCAGCAGCACCCGACAGGCCCATCCCGGTGGCTACACCTTC.